The clone carrying this T cell receptor (beta chain) was counted at least ten times. A library of TCRbeta sequences, prepared with unique molecular identifiers, was generated. TCRdb re-analysed the PCR reads in MiXCR, keeping a single row per CDR3 protein. The sample lists roughly 300,000 distinct CDR3 sequences, around 10% occurring once. These data are taken from a study of T-cell reconstitution after alpha-beta-depleted transplantation in children. CDR3 length equals 14 residues. Germline loops: CDR1 SQVTM, CDR2 ANQGSEA. Trimming at V came to 6 bases and at J to 2 bases, leaving 7 bases not matched to a gene.

The sequence was obtained from a male patient aged 2-10 years who had a stem cell transplant for chronic granulomatous disease, so the T cells may come from the graft donor. This specimen consisted of peripheral blood, obtained 180 days after TCRalphabeta/CD19-depleted stem cell transplant. The genes are TRBV29-1 and TRBJ2-3; 8 bases fit TRBD2. The CDR3 spells CSVISGIHTDTQYF. The CDR3 DNA reads TGCAGCGTCATTAGCGGGATCCACACAGATACGCAGTATTTT.